This record concerns one T cell receptor (beta chain) sequence. Each CDR3 protein is one row after TCRdb ran MiXCR on the reads. Of about 300,000 distinct CDR3 sequences listed, approximately 8.9% are singletons. The data stem from a study of T cell repertoires in cytomegalovirus infection. Whole-study context: Public TCR beta signatures indicated both CMV infection and matching HLA type.

The sequencing input was PBMCs. This TCR derives from a human donor in good health (CMV status not recorded). Some clones in this sample may be carry-over from other donors' samples.

CDR3 in amino acids: CASRQGLNSPLHF. The CDR3 DNA sequence: TGTGCCAGCAGGCAGGGCCTCAATTCACCCCTCCACTTT. V usage is TRBV12-3 or TRBV12-4 and J usage is TRBJ1-6, with D possibly being TRBD1 (5 bases). The CDR3 is 13 residues long. The V and J ends lost 6 bases and 7 bases respectively, with 10 bases between them.